This TCR beta chain stems from a study of cytomegalovirus exposure and HLA in healthy donors (dated by TCRdb to about 2017). A note on the overall study: An earlier analysis of 587 of the donors reported 250 to 350 Gb of sequence data and 117 million unique TCR beta sequences from 150 million to 200 million T cells. Among about 360 genotyped donors of the cohort, an average of about 240,000 unique TCR beta nucleotide sequences were sequenced per donor, roughly a sixth of them non-productive. Using immunosequencing, the study profiled T cell repertoires from about 610 subjects and related those repertoires to cytomegalovirus serostatus. Donor age, sex, ethnicity and CMV serostatus were compiled alongside the repertoire data. A later genetic analysis took genome-wide SNP genotypes for about three fifths of the roughly 670 donors and used that subset as a discovery cohort. To predict cytomegalovirus infection status, the study brought together high-throughput TCR immunosequencing, statistical association of individual TCRs with disease status, and machine learning. Typing coverage differed by locus: A, B, C, DRB1 and DQB1 were typed in about 620-640 donors, DQA1 in about 500, DPA1 in roughly 590, and DPB1 in 400 to 490. Four or five DR-DQ haplotypes were treated as single units for association and clustering because of strong linkage in the cohort. Roughly 300 gigabases of sequencing data and tens of millions of unique TCR sequences were included in an early release covering about 620 HLA-typed donors. To study patterns of TCR occurrence, a later analysis re-analyzed previously published TCR beta repertoires from around 700 donors and added high-resolution HLA genotyping. Rather than using new phenotypic data, the later analysis identified candidate immune exposures from TCR beta sequences and from how often those sequences occurred across donors. The aim of the study was to test whether cataloging public T cell receptors could identify signatures of past pathogen exposure. Besides the first cohort of more than 650 subjects, a separate validation cohort made up of 95 to 150 different subjects was used. Of the 398 genotyped donors, around 81% fell in the genetic ancestry cluster associated with self-reported Caucasian donors. To decide whether each TCR beta V gene segment behaved as functional or pseudogenic, an earlier analysis of several hundred of the donors relied on high-throughput TCR beta sequencing. Every repertoire in the discovery cohort had been generated on one and the same sequencing platform. Class I and class II HLA loci were covered by the typing at four-digit resolution. General conclusions and limits of the study: Strong co-occurrence of HLA alleles, especially DR and DQ, made assigning TCR associations to individual alleles difficult. It was suggested by the authors that the approach could potentially be generalized to other disease states and immunological phenotypes. Some IMGT-functional V segments, including TRBV6-2 and TRBV6-3, could not be distinguished by the 87-base-pair reads and were therefore excluded. The earlier analysis of around 600 of the donors excluded over 15 rarely observed V segments, including chromosome 9 orphons, because counts were too low. Correlated functional status among segregating V segments might reflect linkage disequilibrium, but an unknown experimental factor could not be ruled out. In a later analysis, most CMV-associated TCR beta chains were found to appear HLA-restricted, with HLA associations seemingly driven largely by CMV exposure. The cohort was sequenced for TCR beta chains only, and without alpha or paired-chain data the features that could be detected were limited. In an earlier analysis of more than 450 of the donors, most TCR beta V segments were observed in productive rearrangements about 87% or about 30% of the time, broadly matching IMGT annotations. A later genetic analysis associated a missense DCLRE1C variant with V-gene and J-gene trimming of TCR beta chains, and an independent cohort replicated the association. The only immune exposure information available for the cohort was CMV serostatus. The classifier was reported to diagnose cytomegalovirus status with high specificity and sensitivity in both the original and validation cohorts. Specific HLA alleles were associated with over 15,000 TCR beta sequences at a false discovery rate of 0.05 in a later analysis. Sequencing depth was assumed to be roughly uniform across donors in the presence/absence analyses, though that assumption may not hold. A further reported finding was that TCR beta sequences accurately predicted the HLA-A and HLA-B alleles for most subjects in the first cohort. The sequencing pipeline was judged likely to have produced a cluster of highly shared sequence variants as a technical artifact. In a later analysis, HLA-associated TCR beta chains were found to be more clonally expanded and to have lower generation probabilities than equally common non-associated chains. A later analysis reported that several top co-occurrence clusters appeared linked to parvovirus B19, influenza, CMV and Epstein-Barr virus. In the study, roughly 160 TCR beta chains were listed as associated with cytomegalovirus. HLA typing was unavailable for some donors at each locus, so association tests used only the typed subset. Three of the identified cytomegalovirus-associated TCR beta chains were confirmed in vitro to be specific for cytomegalovirus antigens. Most TCR sequences were seen in very few donors, while some public TCRs were found in many individuals. According to a later genetic analysis, donors in an Asian-associated ancestry cluster had fewer N-insertions in productive TCRs than the roughly 670-donor mean. In a later analysis, TCR association rates were found to vary across HLA loci, with the most associated TCRs seen for DRB1 alleles and the fewest for HLA-C alleles.

The library was prepared using the immunoSEQ multiplex PCR assay. The multiplex PCR relied on a mix of 60 forward primers for TCR Vbeta segments and 13 reverse primers for TCR Jbeta segments. The CDR3 region of rearranged TCR beta genes was amplified from genomic DNA with a multiplex PCR assay. Amplified TCR beta libraries were sequenced as 87-base-pair reads on the Illumina HiSeq System. On the authors' methods: In a later analysis, 77 million or so unique TCR beta chains were counted across the roughly 610 repertoires, and about 10 million of these chains were shared by at least two donors. To remove PCR and sequencing errors, raw reads were error-corrected and collapsed into unique sequences using a nearest-neighbor algorithm that merged closely related sequences. CDR3 sequences were aligned to IMGT reference sequences to assign V, D and J gene segments. For a sequence to be retained, a match of at least six nucleotides was required to both a V gene segment and a J gene segment. Rearrangements were classified as productive when the CDR3 lacked stop codons and remained in frame with V and J, and all other rearrangements were classified as non-productive. CDR3 was defined according to IMGT convention as the region running from the second conserved V-encoded cysteine to the conserved J-encoded phenylalanine. The earlier analysis of about 610 of the donors excluded any sequence lacking an unambiguous match to a single V gene segment. An earlier analysis of 587 of the donors classified V segments as functional when productive rearrangements were above 56.7% and as segregating when the standard deviation between donors was above 5%. A statistical classification framework was developed to diagnose cytomegalovirus status using the catalog of TCR beta chain sequences. V and J gene assignment, in a later analysis, came from comparing TCR nucleotide sequences with IMGT/GENE-DB human TR gene sequences. In a later analysis, CDR3 sequences and most-parsimonious VDJ recombination scenarios were assigned using the TCRdist pipeline. A later analysis defined each TCR beta chain by its CDR3 amino acid sequence plus V-gene family, and excluded reads lacking a unique V-gene family. As a way to deal with suspected cross-contamination and a sequencing artifact, a later analysis dropped 592 nucleotide sequences that were highly shared and had low generation probability. A later analysis calculated a clonal expansion index for each public chain from normalized within-repertoire ranks of inferred template counts. In a later analysis, generation probabilities were computed using a VDJ recombination model fitted to out-of-frame rearrangements, and the results were checked against IGoR. Hypergeometric tests were used in a later analysis to score TCR-TCR, TCR-HLA and TCR-CMV co-occurrence, with a repertoire-size bias correction applied to the TCR pairs. In a later analysis, false discovery rates were estimated by permuting HLA or CMV assignments 20 times. In a later analysis, co-occurring TCRs were grouped using DBSCAN, with TCRdist sequence similarity added in when clustering inside HLA-allele-positive subsets. For co-occurrence clustering, repertoires with fewer than 30,000 or more than 120,000 public chains were excluded, along with roughly 5 repertoires with anomalous nucleotide sharing. Not all clones reach the TCRdb copy of this immuneACCESS table, which keeps in-frame sequences only. Checked studies attribute under half of the gap to unresolved V genes and leave the rest unexplained. That table supplies the V and J calls and clone size; D and trimming were determined from the DNA. The sample table lists roughly 180,000 clones, roughly 84% of them with a count of one. The ten largest make up 1% of the sample.

With regard to this clone: No cognate antigen has been identified for it. Base qualities are not provided; no much larger clone lies one nucleotide away.

The cohort comprised 666 healthy bone marrow donors. All cohort members were sampled while nominally healthy, although unrecorded immune exposures were likely present. The donor tested CMV seronegative and was one of the 352 seronegative cohort members. Each donor provided a peripheral blood sample, and peripheral blood mononuclear cells were used for TCR beta sequencing. Genomic DNA was extracted from the blood cell samples with the Qiagen DNeasy Blood Extraction Kit. V was cut back by 5 bases and J by 1 base, leaving a gap of 17 bases between them. The CDR3 holds 16 amino acids from the cysteine to the phenylalanine. The sequence is cut down to CDR3 DNA, 48 bases in frame from base 1. Via the germline V gene, CDR1 is MDHEN and CDR2 SYDVKM.

Sequences were obtained from PBMCs. The chain joins TRBV28 to TRBJ1-1, with a weak D call of TRBD1 (6 bases match). This sequence was found in a man aged 30 to 45 in good health and CMV-seronegative. CDR3 protein: CASSPLGAGRNTEAFF. The nucleotide sequence reads as follows: TGTGCCAGCAGTCCATTGGGGGCAGGGCGGAACACTGAAGCTTTCTTT.